The rows below give T cell receptor beta chains drawn from one sample of a study of cytomegalovirus exposure and HLA in healthy donors. The assay was immunoSEQ multiplex PCR, and TCRdb's table has in-frame clones only and misses some. The sample records more than 55,000 clones, 94% being singletons. Sample: PBMCs. The origin of the receptors is a young woman in good health and CMV-seronegative. Both conserved end residues are part of each CDR3. Fields, in order: clone size, V gene, J gene, D gene, CDR3 DNA, CDR3 protein. The D gene is left open where the match is weak. Size tells how often a clone was seen (once, few, many) or the class of an expanded clone, and some rows leave it out.

>.|TRBV7-2|TRBJ2-4|.
TGTGCCAGCAGTCCGGATCCCAGGGCCAAAAACATTCAGTACTTC
CASSPDPRAKNIQYF
>.|TRBV6-4|TRBJ2-7|TRBD2
TGTGCCAGCAGCCTTCACCGGACTAGCGGTTACGAGCAGTACTTC
CASSLHRTSGYEQYF
>.|TRBV27|TRBJ1-2|.
TGTGCCAGCAGTTTAGGGCCAATGGCAGACTATGGCTACACCTTC
CASSLGPMADYGYTF
>.|TRBV20-1|TRBJ2-1|.
TGCAGTGCTGGACAATACAATGAGCAGTTCTTC
CSAGQYNEQFF
>once|TRBV2|TRBJ2-1|.
TGTGCCAGCAGTGAGTATAACTACAATGAGCAGTTCTTC
CASSEYNYNEQFF
>.|TRBV5-8|TRBJ2-7|.
TGTGCCAGCAGCCCGGTCCGGGGATTTCTCTACGAGCAGTACTTC
CASSPVRGFLYEQYF
>.|TRBV29-1|TRBJ2-5|TRBD2
TGCAGCGTTGGGACTAGCGGAAACTTGAAGACCCAGTACTTC
CSVGTSGNLKTQYF
>.|TRBV7-2|TRBJ1-2|.
TGTGCCAGCAGCTCGGGACAATCACGGGACTATGGCTACACCTTC
CASSSGQSRDYGYTF
>.|TRBV7-2|TRBJ2-3|.
TGTGCCAGCAGCCTCGACGGGGGCGCCCCAGGGGGTACGCAGTATTTT
CASSLDGGAPGGTQYF
>.|TRBV6-6|TRBJ1-1|TRBD1
TGTGCCAGCAGTTACGGGACAGGGTTAACGAACACTGAAGCTTTCTTT
CASSYGTGLTNTEAFF
>once|TRBV7-8|TRBJ1-5|TRBD1
TGTGCCAGCAGCCGTCCCGGGACAGGAACTGGTAGCAATCAGCCCCAGCATTTT
CASSRPGTGTGSNQPQHF
>.|TRBV21-1|TRBJ2-7|.
TGTGCCAGCAGCGCCACCGGGACAGCAATGTGCGAGCAGTACTTC
CASSATGTAMCEQYF
>.|TRBV28|TRBJ1-1|TRBD1
TGTGCCAGCAGTCAACCCGGGACAGGGAACACTGAAGCTTTCTTT
CASSQPGTGNTEAFF
>.|TRBV18|TRBJ2-1|TRBD1
TGTGCCAGCTCACCAGCCCAGGGGGTTAAATACAATGAGCAGTTCTTC
CASSPAQGVKYNEQFF
>.|TRBV11-2|TRBJ2-7|.
TGTGCCAGCAGCTTAGCGGCCAGCGAAATTGCCCCCTACGAGCAGTACTTC
CASSLAASEIAPYEQYF
>.|TRBV14|TRBJ1-2|TRBD1
TGTGCCAGCAGCCAAAACCTTGACAGGGTTGGCTACACCTTC
CASSQNLDRVGYTF
>.|TRBV7-2|TRBJ1-2|.
TGTGCCAGCAGCTTAGTCCCCGAACAGGGCCCCTATGGCTACACCTTC
CASSLVPEQGPYGYTF
>.|TRBV5-1|TRBJ2-5|.
TGCGCCAGCAGCTGGACAGCACAAGAGACCCAGTACTTC
CASSWTAQETQYF
>.|TRBV6-5|TRBJ1-6|.
TGTGCCAGCAGGTTGACTGTATTCTATAATTCACCCCTCCACTTT
CASRLTVFYNSPLHF
>.|TRBV7-6|TRBJ2-1|TRBD2
TGTGCCAGCAGCTTAGCGGTCGGACTAGCGGGGGACAATGAGCAGTTCTTC
CASSLAVGLAGDNEQFF
>once|TRBV9|TRBJ1-2|TRBD1
TGTGCCAGCAGGGGGACAGGGAGTAATGGCTACACCTTC
CASRGTGSNGYTF
>.|TRBV10-3|TRBJ2-3|TRBD1
TGTGCCACGATGCCGGGACAGGGGCCAGATACGCAGTATTTT
CATMPGQGPDTQYF
>.|TRBV7-8|TRBJ1-5|.
TGTGCCAGCAGCTACCAGACCGACTATGGCAATCAGCCCCAGCATTTT
CASSYQTDYGNQPQHF
>.|TRBV7-8|TRBJ2-5|.
TGTGCCAGCAGCCCACAAGGTCACAGGGCAGTTAAGGGACGAGAGACCCAGTACTTC
CASSPQGHRAVKGRETQYF
>.|TRBV5-1|TRBJ2-2|TRBD1
TGCGCCAGCAGCTCAGGGGGAGTGAACACCGGGGAGCTGTTTTTT
CASSSGGVNTGELFF
>.|TRBV5-5|TRBJ2-2|.
TGTGCCAGCAGCCGACGAGAGGTGAACACCGGGGAGCTGTTTTTT
CASSRREVNTGELFF
>.|TRBV18|TRBJ2-7|TRBD1
TGTGCCAGCTCACCGGGACAGGGGAGGGCTTACGAGCAGTACTTC
CASSPGQGRAYEQYF
>once|TRBV7-2|TRBJ2-1|TRBD2
TGTGCCAGCAGCCCATTTAGCGGGGGGCCCAATGAGCAGTTCTTC
CASSPFSGGPNEQFF
>.|TRBV7-9|TRBJ2-2|.
TGTGCCAGCAGCTTAGCAGGAGGCGGGGAGCTGTTTTTT
CASSLAGGGELFF
>.|TRBV7-9|TRBJ1-4|.
TGTGCCAGTCAACAGGGTACTAATGAAAAACTGTTTTTT
CASQQGTNEKLFF
>.|TRBV7-2|TRBJ2-7|TRBD1
TGTGCCAGCAGCAGAGACAGGGGGCAGCACTACGAGCAGTACTTC
CASSRDRGQHYEQYF
>.|TRBV9|TRBJ2-1|TRBD1
TGTGCCAGCAGCGTAGTGGGACAGGGGTTCTACAATGAGCAGTTCTTC
CASSVVGQGFYNEQFF
>.|TRBV6-5|TRBJ2-7|.
TGTGCCAGCAGTTACTCGGTTGGCGGGGTTTCCTACGAGCAGTACTTC
CASSYSVGGVSYEQYF
>.|TRBV18|TRBJ1-6|.
TGTGCCAGCTCATCCCACGTTTCCAGGGAAAATTCACCCCTCCACTTT
CASSSHVSRENSPLHF
>.|TRBV27|TRBJ1-5|.
TGTGCCAGCAGTTTGGGGGCCGATAATCAGCCCCAGCATTTT
CASSLGADNQPQHF
>.|TRBV5-4|TRBJ2-2|TRBD1
TGTGCCAGCAGCCTAACAGGGGGCGCCGACACCGGGGAGCTGTTTTTT
CASSLTGGADTGELFF
>.|TRBV2|TRBJ2-3|TRBD2
TGTGCCAGCAGTGAAGCGATGGGCGGGGGGGGCCCTACGCAGTATTTT
CASSEAMGGGGPTQYF
>.|TRBV9|TRBJ2-1|.
TGTGCCAGCAGCGTAGGGGGCGGGGACGTCTCCTACAATGAGCAGTTCTTC
CASSVGGGDVSYNEQFF
>.|TRBV9|TRBJ2-5|TRBD1
TGTGCCAGCAGCGTAGGACAGGGGGCGAAAGAGACCCAGTACTTC
CASSVGQGAKETQYF
>.|TRBV11-3|TRBJ2-1|TRBD2
TGTGCCAGCAGCTCCACTGGACTAGCGGGGGCCAGATCCTACAATGAGCAGTTCTTC
CASSSTGLAGARSYNEQFF
>few|TRBV28|TRBJ1-1|.
TGTGCCAGCAGCCCAGGTTATACTGAAGCTTTCTTT
CASSPGYTEAFF
>.|TRBV5-4|TRBJ1-2|TRBD1
TGTGCCAGCAGCGGGGCTCGGAACAGGGGAGACTATGGCTACACCTTC
CASSGARNRGDYGYTF
>once|TRBV7-2|TRBJ2-3|TRBD2
TGTGCCAGCAGCCCCCGGACTAGCGGGGGGGCCGGTACAGATACGCAGTATTTT
CASSPRTSGGAGTDTQYF
>.|TRBV7-2|TRBJ2-3|.
TGTGCCAGCAGGAACATGGGGGGGGCCCTACTGACGCAGTATTTT
CASRNMGGALLTQYF
>.|TRBV18|TRBJ1-2|.
TGTGCCAGCTCACCGGGGGCCTGGGGCTACACCTTC
CASSPGAWGYTF
>.|TRBV27|TRBJ1-6|TRBD1
TGTGCCAGCAGCCTGGACAGGGGGTATAATTCACCCCTCCACTTT
CASSLDRGYNSPLHF
>.|TRBV7-9|TRBJ1-1|.
TGTGCCAGCAGCTTAGAGGGGATAGCTTTCTTT
CASSLEGIAFF
>.|TRBV19|TRBJ1-4|.
TGTGCCAGTAGGCGAGGGGGTTTGGGTGAAAAACTGTTTTTT
CASRRGGLGEKLFF
>.|TRBV9|TRBJ2-5|TRBD2
TGTGCCAGCAGCGTAGCTCCTAGCGGGGGGGCACACGAGACCCAGTACTTC
CASSVAPSGGAHETQYF
>.|TRBV18|TRBJ1-3|TRBD1
TGTGCCAGCTCACCCCCGGCACAGGGGGCGCCTGGAAACACCATATATTTT
CASSPPAQGAPGNTIYF
>once|TRBV2|TRBJ2-7|TRBD1
TGTGCCAGCAGGTCTGGACAGGGAGTTGACGAGCAGTACTTC
CASRSGQGVDEQYF
>.|TRBV7-9|TRBJ1-2|TRBD1
TGTGCCAGCAGCTTTCCTCCGGGACAGGGGAACTATGGCTACACCTTC
CASSFPPGQGNYGYTF
>.|TRBV4-2|TRBJ1-5|.
TGTGCCAGCAGCCAAGAACAGGGTCTGCGCAATCAGCCCCAGCATTTT
CASSQEQGLRNQPQHF
>.|TRBV6-4|TRBJ1-1|.
TGTGCCAGCAGTGACTCTTATGGGCAGGGTGCTTTCTTT
CASSDSYGQGAFF
>.|TRBV14|TRBJ2-5|TRBD2
TGTGCCAGCAGCCAAGACCCCAGACTAGCTAAAGAGACCCAGTACTTC
CASSQDPRLAKETQYF